This TCR beta chain stems from a study of blood T cell repertoires in COVID-19. Study overall: COVID-19 samples, acute and convalescent, were from the United States, Italy and Spain.

From germline, CDR1 is SSHAT and CDR2 FNYEAQ (reference sequence). This CDR3 contains 15 residues. Data came from immunoSEQ multiplex PCR; TCRdb stores just in-frame clones and leaves some out. This table holds 60,000 to 75,000 clones, more than 55% found once. Concerning this clone: The junction departs from the called germline gene at one end, perhaps through a read error.

Donors were grouped by their self-reported clinical history. V usage is TRBV7-7 and J usage is TRBJ2-5, with 8 bases identical to TRBD1. Sequencing used PBMCs or T cells enriched from blood (not recorded which). The receptor was isolated from a woman in her sixties or seventies who had been exposed to COVID-19. The CDR3 coding sequence is TGTGCTAGCAGCTTAGCGGACAGGGCGGGAGAGACCCAGTACTTC. This encodes CASSLADRAGETQYF.